This TCR beta chain stems from a study of blood T cell repertoires in COVID-19. In the study overall: The samples span acute and convalescent COVID-19 from the United States, Italy and Spain. PBMCs, B-cell-depleted T cells, or T cells were the source of the cDNA or gDNA that made up the material.

As processed by the authors: Estimates of nucleated cell counts were drawn from the amplification of reference gene primers. Method: immunoSEQ multiplex PCR; TCRdb's copy keeps in-frame clones and lacks some. For V, J and clone size, that table is used; D and trimming come from the DNA. The table lists roughly 100,000 clones, roughly 80% of them singletons, with 8.5% to 9.5% in the top ten. The V end was cut by 5 bases, the J end by 7 bases, with 12 bases between. This CDR3 has 13 residues. Germline V CDR1 and CDR2: MNHEY, SMNVEV (reference sequence). Sample: peripheral blood. This sequence originates from a woman in her 70s with acute or convalescent COVID-19. The chain is built from TRBV27 and TRBJ2-4, with D possibly being TRBD1 (5 bases). CDR3 DNA sequence: TGTGCCAGCAGTGACCCAGGGATGAACATTCAGTACTTC. Its translation: CASSDPGMNIQYF.